This TCR beta chain derives from a study of blood T cell repertoires in COVID-19. Study as a whole: COVID-19 samples collected from the United States, Italy and Spain covered acute and convalescent phases.

Assay used: immunoSEQ multiplex PCR; TCRdb lists only in-frame clones, some missing. In the table there are roughly 76,000 clones, roughly 91% of which are singletons. Trimming stripped 7 bases from V and 0 bases from J, with 24 bases between. The CDR3 runs 18 residues. Per germline, CDR1 SGHAT and CDR2 FQNNGV. The sample was peripheral blood. The chain links TRBV11-2 to TRBJ1-2; D remains unclear. The receptor's source is a man in his 70s with active or convalescent COVID-19. CDR3 in DNA: TGTGCCAGCACCCGATTAAGTCTAAGGTCGGGTTCTAACTATGGCTACACCTTC. Its protein product is CASTRLSLRSGSNYGYTF.